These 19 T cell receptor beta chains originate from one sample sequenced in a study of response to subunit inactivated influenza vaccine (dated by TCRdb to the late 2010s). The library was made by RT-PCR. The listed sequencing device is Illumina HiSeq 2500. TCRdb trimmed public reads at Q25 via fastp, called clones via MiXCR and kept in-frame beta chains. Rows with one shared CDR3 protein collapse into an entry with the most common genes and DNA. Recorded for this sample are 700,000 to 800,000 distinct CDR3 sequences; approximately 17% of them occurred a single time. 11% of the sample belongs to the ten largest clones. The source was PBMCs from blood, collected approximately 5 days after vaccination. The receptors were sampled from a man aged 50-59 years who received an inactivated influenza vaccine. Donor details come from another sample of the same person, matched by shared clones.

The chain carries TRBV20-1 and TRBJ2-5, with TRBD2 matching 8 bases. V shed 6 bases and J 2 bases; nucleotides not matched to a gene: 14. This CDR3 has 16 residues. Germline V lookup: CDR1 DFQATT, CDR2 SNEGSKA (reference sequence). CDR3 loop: CSARLRAGGRQETQYF. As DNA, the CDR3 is TGCAGTGCCCGACTGAGGGCGGGGGGTCGACAAGAGACCCAGTACTTC.

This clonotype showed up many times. CDR3 in DNA: TGCAGTGCTAGCGGGGCAGATACGCAGTATTTT. It translates to CSASGADTQYF. This chain joins TRBV20-1 and TRBJ2-3, with TRBD2 as a possible D gene (5 bases). The CDR3 length is 11 residues. Trimming removed 3 bases from V and 4 bases from J, with 5 bases in between. Looked up from germline, CDR1 is DFQATT and CDR2 is SNEGSKA (reference sequence).

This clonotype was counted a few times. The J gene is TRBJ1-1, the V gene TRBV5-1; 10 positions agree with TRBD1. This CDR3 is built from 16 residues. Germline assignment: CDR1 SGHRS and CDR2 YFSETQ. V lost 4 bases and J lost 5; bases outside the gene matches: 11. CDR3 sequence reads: CASSKGTGAMWTEAFF. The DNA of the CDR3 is TGCGCCAGCAGCAAGGGGACAGGGGCGATGTGGACTGAAGCTTTCTTT. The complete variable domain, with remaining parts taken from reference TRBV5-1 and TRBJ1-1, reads KAGVTQTPRYLIKTRGQQVTLSCSPISGHRSVSWYQQTPGQGLQFLFEYFSETQRNKGNFPGRFSGRQFSNSRSEMNVSTLELGDSALYLCASSKGTGAMWTEAFFGQGTRLTVV.

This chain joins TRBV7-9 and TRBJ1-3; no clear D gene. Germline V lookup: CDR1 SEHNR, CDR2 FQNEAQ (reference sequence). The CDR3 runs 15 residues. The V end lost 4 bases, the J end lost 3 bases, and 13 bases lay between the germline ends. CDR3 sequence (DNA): TGTGCCAGCAGCTGGAATGCGGGAAGTGGAAACACCATATATTTT. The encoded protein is CASSWNAGSGNTIYF.

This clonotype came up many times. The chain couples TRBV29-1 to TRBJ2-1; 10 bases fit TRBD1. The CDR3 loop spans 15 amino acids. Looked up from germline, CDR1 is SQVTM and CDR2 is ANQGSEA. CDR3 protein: CGTRPDRGLYNEQFF. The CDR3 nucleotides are TGCGGGACCCGCCCAGACAGGGGGCTCTACAATGAGCAGTTCTTC.

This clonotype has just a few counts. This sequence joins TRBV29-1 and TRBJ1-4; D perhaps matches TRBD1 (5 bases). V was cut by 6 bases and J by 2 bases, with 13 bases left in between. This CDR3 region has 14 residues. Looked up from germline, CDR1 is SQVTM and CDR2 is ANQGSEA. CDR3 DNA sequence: TGCAGCGTCCGCAACAGGTTGACTAATGAAAAACTGTTTTTT. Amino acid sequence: CSVRNRLTNEKLFF.

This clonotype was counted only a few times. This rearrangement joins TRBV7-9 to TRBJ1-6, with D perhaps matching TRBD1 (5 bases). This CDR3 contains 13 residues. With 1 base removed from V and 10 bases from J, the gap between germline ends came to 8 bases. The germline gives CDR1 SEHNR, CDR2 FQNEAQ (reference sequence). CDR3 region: CASSLGDRSPLHF. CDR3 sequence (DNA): TGTGCCAGCAGCTTAGGGGACCGCTCACCCCTCCACTTT.

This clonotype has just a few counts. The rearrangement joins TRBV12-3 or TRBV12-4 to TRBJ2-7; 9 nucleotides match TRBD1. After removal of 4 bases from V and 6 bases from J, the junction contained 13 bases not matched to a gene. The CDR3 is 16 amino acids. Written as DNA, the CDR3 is TGTGCCAGCAGTTACCCTCGACAGGGGGGTAGGCTCGAGCAGTACTTC. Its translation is CASSYPRQGGRLEQYF.

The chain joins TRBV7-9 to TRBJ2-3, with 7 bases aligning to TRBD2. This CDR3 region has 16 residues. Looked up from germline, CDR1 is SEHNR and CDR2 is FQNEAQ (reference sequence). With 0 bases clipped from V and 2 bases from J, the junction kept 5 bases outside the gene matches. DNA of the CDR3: TGTGCCAGCAGCTTAGCGCGTGGGGACTACACAGATACGCAGTATTTT. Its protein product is CASSLARGDYTDTQYF. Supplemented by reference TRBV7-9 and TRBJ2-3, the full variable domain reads DTGVSQNPRHKITKRGQNVTFRCDPISEHNRLYWYRQTLGQGPEFLTYFQNEAQLEKSRLLSDRFSAERPKGSFSTLEIQRTEQGDSAMYLCASSLARGDYTDTQYFGPGTRLTVL.

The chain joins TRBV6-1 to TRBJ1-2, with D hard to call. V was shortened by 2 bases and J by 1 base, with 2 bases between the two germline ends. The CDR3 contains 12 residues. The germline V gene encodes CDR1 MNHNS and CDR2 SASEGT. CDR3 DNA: TGTGCCAGCAGTGAAATTAACTATGGCTACACCTTC. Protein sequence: CASSEINYGYTF.

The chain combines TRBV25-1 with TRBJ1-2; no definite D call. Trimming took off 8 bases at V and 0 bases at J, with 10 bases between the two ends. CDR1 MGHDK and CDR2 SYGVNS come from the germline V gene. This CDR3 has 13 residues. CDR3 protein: CASEDLANYGYTF. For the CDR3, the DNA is TGTGCCAGCGAAGACCTGGCTAACTATGGCTACACCTTC.

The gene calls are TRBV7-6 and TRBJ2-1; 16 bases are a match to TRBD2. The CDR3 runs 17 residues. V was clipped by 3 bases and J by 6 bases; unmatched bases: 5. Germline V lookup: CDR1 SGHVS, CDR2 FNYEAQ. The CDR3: CASSLGTSGGAFNEQFF. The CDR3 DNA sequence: TGTGCCAGCAGCTTGGGGACTAGCGGGGGGGCCTTCAATGAGCAGTTCTTC. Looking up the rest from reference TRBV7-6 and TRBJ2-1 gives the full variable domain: GAGVSQSPRYKVTKRGQDVALRCDPISGHVSLYWYRQALGQGPEFLTYFNYEAQQDKSGLPNDRFSAERPEGSISTLTIQRTEQRDSAMYRCASSLGTSGGAFNEQFFGPGTRLTVL.

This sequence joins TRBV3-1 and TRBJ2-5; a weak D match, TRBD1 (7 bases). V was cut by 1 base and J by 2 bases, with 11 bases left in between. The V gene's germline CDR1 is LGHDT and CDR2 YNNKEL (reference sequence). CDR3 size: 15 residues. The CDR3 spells CASSQGRGPQETQYF. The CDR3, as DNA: TGTGCCAGCAGCCAAGGGAGGGGGCCTCAAGAGACCCAGTACTTC.

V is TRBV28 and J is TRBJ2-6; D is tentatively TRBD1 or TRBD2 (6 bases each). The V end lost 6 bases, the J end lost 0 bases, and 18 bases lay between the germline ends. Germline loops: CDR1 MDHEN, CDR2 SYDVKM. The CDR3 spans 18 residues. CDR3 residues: CASRTRAGEDSGANVLTF. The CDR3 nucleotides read TGTGCCAGCAGGACGAGGGCAGGGGAGGACTCTGGGGCCAACGTCCTGACTTTC.

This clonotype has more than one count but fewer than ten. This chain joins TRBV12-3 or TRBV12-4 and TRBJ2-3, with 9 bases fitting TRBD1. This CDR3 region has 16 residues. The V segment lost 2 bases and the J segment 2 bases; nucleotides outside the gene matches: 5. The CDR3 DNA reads TGTGCCAGCAGTTTATTAGGGACAGGGAACACAGATACGCAGTATTTT. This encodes CASSLLGTGNTDTQYF.

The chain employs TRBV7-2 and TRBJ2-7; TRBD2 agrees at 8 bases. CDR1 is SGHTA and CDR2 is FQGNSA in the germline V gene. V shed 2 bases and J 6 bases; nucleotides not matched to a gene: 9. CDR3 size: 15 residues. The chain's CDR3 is CASSLRASGRREQYF. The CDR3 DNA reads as TGTGCCAGCAGCTTACGGGCCAGCGGGAGACGCGAGCAGTACTTC.

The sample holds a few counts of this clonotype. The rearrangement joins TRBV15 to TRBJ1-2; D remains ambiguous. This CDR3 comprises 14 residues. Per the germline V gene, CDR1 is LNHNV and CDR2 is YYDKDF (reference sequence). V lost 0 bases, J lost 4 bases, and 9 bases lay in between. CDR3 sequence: CATSRDPGGYGYTF. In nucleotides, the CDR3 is TGTGCCACCAGCAGAGATCCAGGCGGCTATGGCTACACCTTC.

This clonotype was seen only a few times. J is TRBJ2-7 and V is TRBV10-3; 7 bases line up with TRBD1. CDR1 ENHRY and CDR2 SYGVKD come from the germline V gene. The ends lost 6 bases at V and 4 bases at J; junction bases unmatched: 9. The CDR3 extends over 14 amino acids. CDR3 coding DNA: TGTGCCATCAGGCAGCCCGGGACAGATTACGAGCAGTACTTC. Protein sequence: CAIRQPGTDYEQYF.

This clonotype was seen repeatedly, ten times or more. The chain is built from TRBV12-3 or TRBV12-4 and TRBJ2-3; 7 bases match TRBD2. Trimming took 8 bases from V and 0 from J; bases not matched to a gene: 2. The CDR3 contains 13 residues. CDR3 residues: CASGSGSTDTQYF. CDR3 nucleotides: TGTGCCAGCGGTAGCGGGAGCACAGATACGCAGTATTTT.